Following are 26 T cell receptor beta chains from one sample sequenced in a study of blood T cell repertoires in COVID-19. TCRdb's copy holds only in-frame clones and misses some; the assay was immunoSEQ multiplex PCR. The table lists about 100,000 clones, about 77% of them singletons, with 9% to 13% in the top ten. Sequenced input: peripheral blood. These receptors all stem from a woman in her 70s with acute or convalescent COVID-19.

This clone has only one observation. The V gene is TRBV11-2, the J gene TRBJ1-1; TRBD1 might be the D (5 bases). The CDR3 runs 13 residues. From germline, CDR1 is SGHAT and CDR2 FQNNGV. V gave up 5 bases and J gave up 5 bases, with 12 bases separating them. Here the CDR3 DNA reads TGTGCCAGCAGCCCGACAGACAATACTGAAGCTTTCTTT. Residues: CASSPTDNTEAFF.

The chain combines TRBV6-6 with TRBJ2-2; D remains unclear. V lost 5 bases to trimming and J lost 2 bases, with 3 bases between them. CDR1 and CDR2 from the germline V gene are MNHNY and SVGAGI (reference sequence). CDR3 length: 12 amino acids. This chain's CDR3 is CASSLNTGELFF. The CDR3 region has the DNA TGTGCCAGCAGTCTAAACACCGGGGAGCTGTTTTTT.

The chain links TRBV6-5 to TRBJ1-2; 12 nucleotides line up with TRBD1. Trimming at V came to 4 bases and at J to 6 bases, leaving 6 bases not matched to a gene. CDR3 length: 15 residues. In germline, CDR1 is MNHEY, CDR2 SVGAGI. The CDR3 sequence is CASSSPGQGADGYTF. CDR3 DNA: TGTGCCAGCAGTTCTCCGGGACAGGGGGCCGATGGCTACACCTTC.

This sequence joins TRBV11-2 and TRBJ1-4; 8 bases match TRBD1. The CDR3 consists of 13 residues. Germline V gives CDR1 SGHAT, CDR2 FQNNGV. Trimming at V came to 6 bases and at J to 8 bases, leaving 5 bases not matched to a gene. The CDR3 DNA reads as TGTGCCAGCAGTAGGACAGGGAACGAAAAACTGTTTTTT. The encoded protein is CASSRTGNEKLFF.

The chain carries TRBV2 and TRBJ2-5; 11 bases agree with TRBD1. With V trimmed by 8 bases and J by 4 bases, 15 bases remained unmatched. Germline V gene sequence: CDR1 SNHLY, CDR2 FYNNEI. The CDR3 is 17 amino acids. This CDR3 is CASGERRTGTGGETQYF. The CDR3 DNA reads as TGTGCCAGCGGCGAGAGAAGGACAGGGACAGGGGGAGAGACCCAGTACTTC.

The chain has TRBV10-1 and TRBJ1-1; D ambiguous. Germline assignment: CDR1 WNHNN and CDR2 SYGVQD (reference sequence). This CDR3 is built from 14 residues. V gave up 2 bases and J gave up 0 bases, with 7 bases separating them. In DNA, the CDR3 is TGCGCCAGCAGTGAGAGCGGAATGAACACTGAAGCTTTCTTT. Translating gives CASSESGMNTEAFF.

The genes are TRBV4-1 and TRBJ1-2, with D perhaps TRBD1 (5 bases). With 0 bases removed from V and 4 bases from J, the gap between germline ends came to 12 bases. The CDR3 runs to 15 residues. Germline CDR1 is MGHRA and CDR2 is YSYEKL. The CDR3 bases are TGCGCCAGCAGCCAAGAGGGCACAGGTTTCTATGGCTACACCTTC. Residues: CASSQEGTGFYGYTF.

The chain couples TRBV9 to TRBJ1-6; D gene uncertain. V dropped 0 bases and J dropped 6 bases, with 7 bases sitting between them. Germline V gene lookup returns CDR1 SGDLS and CDR2 YYNGEE. The CDR3 length is 14 residues. The CDR3 sequence is CASSVGLSNSPLHF. CDR3 nucleotide sequence: TGTGCCAGCAGCGTAGGACTGAGTAATTCACCCCTCCACTTT.

The chain links TRBV10-3 to TRBJ1-3; 7 bases align to TRBD1. This CDR3 region has 15 residues. The germline V gene encodes CDR1 ENHRY and CDR2 SYGVKD. After removal of 6 bases from V and 4 bases from J, the junction contained 9 bases not matched to a gene. Written as DNA, the CDR3 is TGTGCCATCAGCAACGGGGACAGATCCGGAAACACCATATATTTT. Amino acid sequence: CAISNGDRSGNTIYF.

The rearrangement joins TRBV6-6 to TRBJ2-7, with D perhaps TRBD2 (6 bases). The germline gives CDR1 MNHNY, CDR2 SVGAGI (reference sequence). V dropped 4 bases and J dropped 0 bases, with 13 bases sitting between them. This CDR3 contains 15 residues. As DNA, the CDR3 is TGTGCCAGCAGTTTCGGGGGTCGGGGCTCCTACGAGCAGTACTTC. Translating gives CASSFGGRGSYEQYF.

The rearrangement links TRBV14 to TRBJ1-2; D gene unclear. The CDR3 consists of 15 residues. The V gene lost 1 base and the J gene lost 4 bases, with 13 bases spanning the gap. Germline CDR1 and CDR2: SGHDN and FVKESK. CDR3 in DNA: TGTGCCAGCAGCCAAGTGGGAGGGTCAGCCTATGGCTACACCTTC. It is translated as CASSQVGGSAYGYTF. The full variable domain, rest sourced from reference TRBV14 and TRBJ1-2, is EAGVTQFPSHSVIEKGQTVTLRCDPISGHDNLYWYRRVMGKEIKFLLHFVKESKQDESGMPNNRFLAERTGGTYSTLKVQPAELEDSGVYFCASSQVGGSAYGYTFGSGTRLTVV.

V usage is TRBV4-1 and J usage is TRBJ2-3; D call uncertain. Germline-derived CDR1 and CDR2 are MGHRA and YSYEKL. Between the trimmed V and J ends, which lost 0 bases and 5 bases, there was a span of 3 bases. CDR3 length: 12 residues. CDR3 in DNA: TGCGCCAGCAGCCAAGATCAAGATACGCAGTATTTT. It codes for CASSQDQDTQYF.

The chain uses TRBV7-2 and TRBJ2-5, with TRBD2 matching over 10 bases. Germline trimming cut 5 bases from V and 6 bases from J; bases unmatched to any gene: 6. From germline, CDR1 is SGHTA and CDR2 FQGNSA. There are 14 residues in the CDR3. Written as DNA, the CDR3 is TGTGCCAGCAGCCCGACTAGCGGGCCAAAGACCCAGTACTTC. It specifies CASSPTSGPKTQYF.

The V call is TRBV27, the J call TRBJ1-1; D uncertain. The germline V gene encodes CDR1 MNHEY and CDR2 SMNVEV (reference sequence). CDR3 size: 12 residues. With 8 bases removed from V and 5 bases from J, the gap between germline ends came to 12 bases. CDR3 sequence reads: CASSLSGTEAFF. The DNA of the CDR3 is TGTGCCAGCTCCTTATCGGGGACTGAAGCTTTCTTT.

The chain combines TRBV7-9 with TRBJ1-2; 7 nucleotides agree with TRBD1. This CDR3 is 18 amino acids long. The V and J ends lost 5 bases and 0 bases, in that order; junction bases with no gene match: 15. From germline, CDR1 is SEHNR and CDR2 FQNEAQ (reference sequence). The DNA of the CDR3 is TGTGCCAGCAGCCCCACTCCGGGACAGTCGAGAGCTAACTATGGCTACACCTTC. This sequence encodes CASSPTPGQSRANYGYTF.

The chain uses TRBV7-8 and TRBJ1-1, with unresolved D. The V end lost 1 base, the J end lost 5 bases, and 14 bases lay between the germline ends. Germline V gene lookup returns CDR1 SGHVS and CDR2 FQNEAQ. The CDR3 length is 15 residues. The chain's CDR3 is CASSLGEAWKTEAFF. CDR3 DNA: TGTGCCAGCAGCTTAGGGGAGGCTTGGAAGACTGAAGCTTTCTTT.

This chain uses TRBV18 with TRBJ1-4, with D perhaps TRBD1 (6 bases). The CDR3 extends over 15 amino acids. The germline CDR1 and CDR2 sequences are KGHSH and LQKENI. V was shortened by 5 bases and J by 5 bases, with 15 bases between the two germline ends. CDR3 protein: CASSEGGVMNEKLFF. CDR3 DNA sequence: TGTGCCAGCTCAGAAGGGGGGGTCATGAATGAAAAACTGTTTTTT.

Only a few counts were recorded for this clone. The J gene is TRBJ1-2, the V gene TRBV5-1; 7 nucleotides agree with TRBD1. Losses at the gene ends were 4 bases for V and 7 bases for J; bases not matched to a gene: 16. The germline V gene encodes CDR1 SGHRS and CDR2 YFSETQ. The CDR3 totals 16 residues. The CDR3 region is CASSPGGQVDSRGYTF. The CDR3 DNA sequence: TGCGCCAGCAGCCCCGGAGGACAGGTTGATTCACGTGGCTACACCTTC.

The chain carries TRBV18 and TRBJ1-2; D uncertain. V was cut by 0 bases and J by 1 base, with 6 bases left in between. CDR3 length: 14 amino acids. Per germline, CDR1 KGHSH and CDR2 LQKENI. This CDR3 reads CASSPPGINYGYTF. As DNA, the CDR3 is TGTGCCAGCTCACCACCTGGCATTAACTATGGCTACACCTTC.

Points on this clone: The sample has other DNA sequences that encode this CDR3 too. The genes are TRBV18 and TRBJ2-2; D possibly corresponds to TRBD1 (6 bases). Germline-derived CDR1 and CDR2 are KGHSH and LQKENI. The CDR3 covers 14 residues. V dropped 4 bases and J dropped 2 bases, with 8 bases sitting between them. The CDR3, as DNA: TGTGCCAGCTCACTACAGGGAAACACCGGGGAGCTGTTTTTT. This translates into CASSLQGNTGELFF.

The chain employs TRBV19 and TRBJ1-2; TRBD1 might be the D (5 bases). V was clipped by 3 bases and J by 8 bases, with 16 bases between them. The CDR3 totals 14 residues. The germline gives CDR1 LNHDA, CDR2 SQIVND (reference sequence). CDR3 nucleotides: TGTGCCAGTAGTATGGGTTACAGGCCGATGGGCTACACCTTC. This encodes CASSMGYRPMGYTF.

The rearrangement links TRBV7-2 to TRBJ1-5; possibly TRBD1 for D (5 bases). V lost 4 bases and J lost 5, with 15 bases in between. The germline V gene has CDR1 SGHTA and CDR2 FQGNSA. There are 15 residues in the CDR3. CDR3 loop: CASSSVGGRDQPQHF. The CDR3 DNA is TGTGCCAGCAGCTCAGTGGGGGGACGGGATCAGCCCCAGCATTTT.

The chain has TRBV27 and TRBJ2-2, with D unresolved. V gave up 5 bases and J gave up 1 base, with 14 bases separating them. The CDR3 has 16 amino acids. Germline loops: CDR1 MNHEY, CDR2 SMNVEV (reference sequence). The CDR3 DNA follows: TGTGCCAGCAGTCCTCGAGGAGCTATGAACACCGGGGAGCTGTTTTTT. It specifies CASSPRGAMNTGELFF.

The gene calls are TRBV11-2 and TRBJ2-2; D is unclear. CDR1 is SGHAT and CDR2 is FQNNGV in the germline V gene. The CDR3 is 15 amino acids. The germline V and J ends were trimmed by 1 base and 4 bases, with 10 bases remaining between them. CDR3 bases: TGTGCCAGCAGCTTAGTTCAAGCGTCCACCGGGGAGCTGTTTTTT. Protein product: CASSLVQASTGELFF.

The CDR3 coding sequence is TGCGCCAGCAGCCAAGTACTCCACAGGGGTGAGCAGTTCTTC. Residues: CASSQVLHRGEQFF. The chain combines TRBV4-1 with TRBJ2-1, with 7 nucleotides matching TRBD1. The CDR3 extends over 14 amino acids. CDR1 is MGHRA and CDR2 is YSYEKL in the germline V gene. V was clipped by 1 base and J by 9 bases; unmatched bases: 6.

V and J are TRBV12-5 and TRBJ2-2; TRBD1 agrees at 7 bases. The trim removed 6 bases at V and 4 bases at J, leaving 11 bases unmatched. This CDR3 contains 16 residues. The V gene's germline CDR1 is LGHNT and CDR2 FRNRAP. CDR3 protein: CASGPQGVVTTGELFF. CDR3 nucleotide sequence: TGTGCTAGTGGACCGCAGGGGGTCGTCACCACCGGGGAGCTGTTTTTT.